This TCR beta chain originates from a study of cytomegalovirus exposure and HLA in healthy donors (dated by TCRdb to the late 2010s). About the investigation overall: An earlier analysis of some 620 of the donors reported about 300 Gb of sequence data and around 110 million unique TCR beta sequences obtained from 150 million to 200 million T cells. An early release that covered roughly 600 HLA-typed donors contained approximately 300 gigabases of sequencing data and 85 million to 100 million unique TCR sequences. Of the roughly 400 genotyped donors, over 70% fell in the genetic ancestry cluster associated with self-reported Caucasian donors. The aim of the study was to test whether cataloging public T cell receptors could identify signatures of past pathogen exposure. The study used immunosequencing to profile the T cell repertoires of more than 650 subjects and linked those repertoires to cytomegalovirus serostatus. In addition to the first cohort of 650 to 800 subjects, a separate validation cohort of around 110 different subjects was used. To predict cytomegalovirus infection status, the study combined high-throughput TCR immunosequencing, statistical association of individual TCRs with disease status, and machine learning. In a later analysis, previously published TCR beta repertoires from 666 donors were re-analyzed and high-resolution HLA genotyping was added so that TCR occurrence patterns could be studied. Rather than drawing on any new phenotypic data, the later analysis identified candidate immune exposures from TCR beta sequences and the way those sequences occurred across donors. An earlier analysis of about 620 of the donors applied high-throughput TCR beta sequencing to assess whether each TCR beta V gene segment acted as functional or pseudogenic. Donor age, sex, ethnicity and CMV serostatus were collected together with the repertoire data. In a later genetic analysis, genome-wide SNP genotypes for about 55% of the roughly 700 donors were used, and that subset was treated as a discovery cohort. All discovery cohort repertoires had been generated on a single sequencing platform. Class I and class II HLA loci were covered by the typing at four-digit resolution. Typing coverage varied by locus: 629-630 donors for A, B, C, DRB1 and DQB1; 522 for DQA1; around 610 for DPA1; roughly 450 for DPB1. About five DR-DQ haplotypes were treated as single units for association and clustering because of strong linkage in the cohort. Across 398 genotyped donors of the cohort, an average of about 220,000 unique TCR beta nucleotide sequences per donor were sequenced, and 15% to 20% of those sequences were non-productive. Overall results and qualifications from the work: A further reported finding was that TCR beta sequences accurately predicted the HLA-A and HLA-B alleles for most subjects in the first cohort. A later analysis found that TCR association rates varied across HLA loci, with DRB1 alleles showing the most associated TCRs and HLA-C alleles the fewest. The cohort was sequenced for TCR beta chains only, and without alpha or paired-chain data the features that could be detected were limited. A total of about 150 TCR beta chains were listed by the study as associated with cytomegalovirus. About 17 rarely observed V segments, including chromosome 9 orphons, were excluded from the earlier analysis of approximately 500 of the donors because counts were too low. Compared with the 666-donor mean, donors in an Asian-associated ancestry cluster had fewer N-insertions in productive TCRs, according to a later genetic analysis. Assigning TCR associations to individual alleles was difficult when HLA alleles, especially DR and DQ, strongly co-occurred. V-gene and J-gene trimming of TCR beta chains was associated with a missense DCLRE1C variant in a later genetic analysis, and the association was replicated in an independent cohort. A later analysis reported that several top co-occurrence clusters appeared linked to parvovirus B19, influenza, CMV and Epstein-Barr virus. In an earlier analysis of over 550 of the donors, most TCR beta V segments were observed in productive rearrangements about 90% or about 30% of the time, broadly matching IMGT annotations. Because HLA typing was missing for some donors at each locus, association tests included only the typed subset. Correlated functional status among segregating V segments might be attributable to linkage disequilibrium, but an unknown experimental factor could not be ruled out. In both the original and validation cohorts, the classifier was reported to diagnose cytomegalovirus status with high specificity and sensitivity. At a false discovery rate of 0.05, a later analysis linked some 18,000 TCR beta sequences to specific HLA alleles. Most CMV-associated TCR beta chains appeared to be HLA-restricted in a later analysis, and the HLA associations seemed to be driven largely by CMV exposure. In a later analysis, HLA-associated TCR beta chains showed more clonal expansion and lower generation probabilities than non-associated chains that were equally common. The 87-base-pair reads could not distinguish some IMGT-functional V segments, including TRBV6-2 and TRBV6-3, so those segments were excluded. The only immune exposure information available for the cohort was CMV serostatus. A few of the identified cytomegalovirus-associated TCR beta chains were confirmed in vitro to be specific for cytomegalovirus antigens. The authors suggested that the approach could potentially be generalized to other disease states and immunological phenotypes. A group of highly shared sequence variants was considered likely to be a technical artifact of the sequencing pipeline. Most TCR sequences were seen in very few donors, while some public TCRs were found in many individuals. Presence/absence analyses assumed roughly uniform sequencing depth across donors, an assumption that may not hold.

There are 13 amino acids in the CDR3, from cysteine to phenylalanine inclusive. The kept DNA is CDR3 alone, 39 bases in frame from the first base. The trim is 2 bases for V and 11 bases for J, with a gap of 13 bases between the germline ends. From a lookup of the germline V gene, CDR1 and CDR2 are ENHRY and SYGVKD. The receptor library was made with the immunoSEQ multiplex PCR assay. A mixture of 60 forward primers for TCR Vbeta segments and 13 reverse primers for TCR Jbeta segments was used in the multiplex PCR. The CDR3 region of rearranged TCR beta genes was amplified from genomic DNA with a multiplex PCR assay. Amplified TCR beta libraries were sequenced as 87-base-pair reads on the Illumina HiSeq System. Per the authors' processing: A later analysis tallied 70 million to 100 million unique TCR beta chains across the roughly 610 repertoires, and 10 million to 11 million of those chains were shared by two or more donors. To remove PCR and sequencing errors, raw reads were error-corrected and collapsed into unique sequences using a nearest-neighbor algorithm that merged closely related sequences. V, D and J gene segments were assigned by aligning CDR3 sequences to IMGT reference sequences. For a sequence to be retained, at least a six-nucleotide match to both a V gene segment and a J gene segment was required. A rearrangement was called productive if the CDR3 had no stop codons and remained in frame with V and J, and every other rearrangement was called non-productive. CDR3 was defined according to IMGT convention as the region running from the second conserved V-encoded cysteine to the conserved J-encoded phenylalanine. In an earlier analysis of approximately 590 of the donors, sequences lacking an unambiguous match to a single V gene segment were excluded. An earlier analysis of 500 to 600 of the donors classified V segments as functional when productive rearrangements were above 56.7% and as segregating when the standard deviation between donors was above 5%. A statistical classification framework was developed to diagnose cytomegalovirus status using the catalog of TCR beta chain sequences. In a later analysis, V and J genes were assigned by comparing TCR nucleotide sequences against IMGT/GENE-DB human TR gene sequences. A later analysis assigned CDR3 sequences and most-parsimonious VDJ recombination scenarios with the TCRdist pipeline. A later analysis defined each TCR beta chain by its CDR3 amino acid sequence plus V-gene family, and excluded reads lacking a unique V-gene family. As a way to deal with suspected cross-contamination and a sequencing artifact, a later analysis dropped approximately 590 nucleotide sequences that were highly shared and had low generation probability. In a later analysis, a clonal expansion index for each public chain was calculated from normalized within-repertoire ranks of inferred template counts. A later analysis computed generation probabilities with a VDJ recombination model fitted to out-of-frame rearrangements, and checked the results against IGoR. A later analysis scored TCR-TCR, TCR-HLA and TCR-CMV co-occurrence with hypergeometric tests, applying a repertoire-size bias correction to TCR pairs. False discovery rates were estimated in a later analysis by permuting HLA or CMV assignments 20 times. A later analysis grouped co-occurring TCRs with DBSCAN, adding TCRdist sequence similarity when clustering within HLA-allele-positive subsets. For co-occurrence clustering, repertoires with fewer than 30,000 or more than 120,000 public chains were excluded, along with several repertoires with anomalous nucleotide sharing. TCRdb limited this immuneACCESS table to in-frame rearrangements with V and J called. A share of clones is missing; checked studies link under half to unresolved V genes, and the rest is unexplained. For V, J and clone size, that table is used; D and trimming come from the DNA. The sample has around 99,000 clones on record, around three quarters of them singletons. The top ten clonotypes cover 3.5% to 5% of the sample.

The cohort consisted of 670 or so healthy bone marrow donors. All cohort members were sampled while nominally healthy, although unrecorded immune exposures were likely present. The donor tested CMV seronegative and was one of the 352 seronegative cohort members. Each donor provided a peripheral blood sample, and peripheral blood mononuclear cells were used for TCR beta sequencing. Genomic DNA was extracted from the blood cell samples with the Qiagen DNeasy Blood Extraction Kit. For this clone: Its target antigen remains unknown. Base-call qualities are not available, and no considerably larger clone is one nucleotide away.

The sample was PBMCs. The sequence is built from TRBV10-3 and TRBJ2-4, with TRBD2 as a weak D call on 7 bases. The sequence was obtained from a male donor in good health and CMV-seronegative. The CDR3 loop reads CAISERGGVVQYF. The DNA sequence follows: TGTGCCATCAGTGAGAGGGGGGGAGTAGTTCAGTACTTC.